In its sample, the clone carrying this T cell receptor (beta chain) was seen once. Sequenced by immunoSEQ multiplex PCR; TCRdb stores in-frame clones only, minus some. The repertoire has about 85,000 clones, around 95% of them found once; the top ten carry under 20%. The sample is drawn from a study of siplizumab effects on memory and regulatory T cells. Sequencing was carried out using CD8+ T cells sorted from blood. The sequence was obtained from a human donor in good health.

The CDR3 here is CASSLGRDSYEQYF. CDR3 sequence (DNA): TGTGCCAGCAGCTTGGGCAGAGACTCCTACGAGCAGTACTTC. This chain connects TRBV13 to TRBJ2-7, with D hard to call. V dropped 3 bases and J dropped 0 bases, with 9 bases sitting between them. Looked up from germline, CDR1 is PRHDT and CDR2 is FYEKMQ (reference sequence). The CDR3 covers 14 residues.